The 4 T cell receptor beta chains reported below all come from one sample, sequenced in a study of cytomegalovirus exposure and HLA in healthy donors. It was with 60 Vbeta and 13 Jbeta primers that the PCR ran. The assay was immunoSEQ multiplex PCR, and TCRdb's table has in-frame clones only and misses some. The table lists around 150,000 clones, 77% of them singletons, with roughly 2% in the top ten. The material sequenced was PBMCs. These TCRs come from a man between 45 and 60 years old in good health and CMV-seropositive.

V and J are TRBV4-1 and TRBJ2-5; no definite D call. Trimming removed 0 bases from V and 9 bases from J, with 11 bases in between. The CDR3 has 13 residues. Germline lookup yields CDR1 MGHRA and CDR2 YSYEKL. The CDR3, as DNA: TGCGCCAGCAGCCAAGATTGGGCTTCGGCCCAGTACTTC. It yields the protein CASSQDWASAQYF.

The rearrangement joins TRBV4-2 to TRBJ2-7, with 14 bases fitting TRBD2. Trimming took 1 base from V and 3 from J; bases not matched to a gene: 11. The CDR3 consists of 19 residues. Germline V gene data show CDR1 as LGHNA and CDR2 as YNFKEQ. The chain's CDR3 is CASSQGETSGGAPHYEQYF. The CDR3 DNA is TGTGCCAGCAGCCAAGGGGAGACTAGCGGGGGGGCTCCCCACTACGAGCAGTACTTC.

This clone has a handful of counts. The rearrangement uses TRBV6-1 and TRBJ2-7; TRBD2 matches at 11 bases. V was clipped by 3 bases and J by 5 bases; unmatched bases: 9. Per germline, CDR1 MNHNS and CDR2 SASEGT. This CDR3 region has 16 residues. DNA for the CDR3: TGTGCCAGCAGTGATAGCGGGGGGGCCTATACGAACGAGCAGTACTTC. Translation gives CASSDSGGAYTNEQYF.

The chain uses TRBV7-2 and TRBJ2-4; 9 nucleotides match TRBD2. With V trimmed by 4 bases and J by 7 bases, 14 bases remained unmatched. The length of the CDR3 is 17 residues. CDR1 SGHTA and CDR2 FQGNSA come from the germline V gene. DNA of the CDR3: TGTGCCAGCAGCTCTCTTCCCCCTCTGGCGGGGGGGAACATTCAGTACTTC. Encoded protein: CASSSLPPLAGGNIQYF.